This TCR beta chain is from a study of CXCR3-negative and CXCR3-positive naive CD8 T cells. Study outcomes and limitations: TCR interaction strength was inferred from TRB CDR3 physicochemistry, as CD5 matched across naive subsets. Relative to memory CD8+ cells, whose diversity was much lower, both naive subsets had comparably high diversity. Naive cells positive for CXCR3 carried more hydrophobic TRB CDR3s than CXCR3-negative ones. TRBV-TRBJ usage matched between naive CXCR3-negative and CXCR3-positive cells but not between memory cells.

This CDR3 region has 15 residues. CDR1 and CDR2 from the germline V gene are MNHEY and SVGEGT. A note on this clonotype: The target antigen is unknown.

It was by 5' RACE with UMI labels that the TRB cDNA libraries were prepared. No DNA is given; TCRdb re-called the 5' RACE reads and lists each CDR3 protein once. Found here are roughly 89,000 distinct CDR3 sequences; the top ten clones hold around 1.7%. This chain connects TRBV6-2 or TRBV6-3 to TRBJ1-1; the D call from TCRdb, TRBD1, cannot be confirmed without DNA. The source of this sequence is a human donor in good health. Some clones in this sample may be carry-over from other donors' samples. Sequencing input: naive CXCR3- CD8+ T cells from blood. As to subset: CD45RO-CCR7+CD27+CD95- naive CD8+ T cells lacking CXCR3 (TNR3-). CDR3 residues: CASSYWTPGNTEAFF.